This T cell receptor beta chain was profiled in a study of Graves' ophthalmopathy and Graves' hyperthyroidism. RNA transcripts served as template for amplifying TCR beta CDR3 sequences. HTBI primers primed a first-round RT-PCR, and a second-round multiplex PCR followed. TCRdb re-called the multiplex PCR reads with MiXCR, one entry per CDR3 protein. The sample consists of about 480,000 distinct CDR3 sequences, 13% to 15% of them appearing once. Germline CDR1 reads MNHEY; CDR2 reads SVGEGT. J lost 1 base, V lost 8 bases, and 17 bases had no gene match. The CDR3 has 18 amino acids. Turning to this clonotype: Its antigen is unidentified.

Findings of the study overall: As the model predicted ophthalmopathy progression, it achieved a sensitivity of 70% to 71% and a specificity of roughly 73%.

The sequence was obtained from a woman in her 30s with Graves' ophthalmopathy. Sequencing input: blood. The chain has TRBV6-2 or TRBV6-3 and TRBJ1-2; 9 bases align to TRBD1. CDR3 bases: TGTGCCAGCGCGCCGATCCGGGACAGGGCCCCTTATAACTATGGCTACACCTTC. This gives the protein CASAPIRDRAPYNYGYTF.